What follows are 22 T cell receptor beta chains derived from one specimen sequenced in a study of T cells in tuberculosis. Assay used: immunoSEQ multiplex PCR; TCRdb lists only in-frame clones, some missing. The data contain approximately 31,000 clones, around 95% of them seen just once; the ten biggest clones take up 2% to 3%. Input material: PBMCs. The receptors here all came from a donor aged 10 to 29 with latent tuberculosis or without tuberculosis infection.

This CDR3 reads CASSEAGRVAYGYTF. The CDR3 DNA reads as TGTGCCAGCAGTGAAGCCGGCAGGGTTGCCTATGGCTACACCTTC. This chain connects TRBV2 to TRBJ1-2; TRBD1 is a possible D gene (5 bases). CDR3 size: 15 residues. Germline CDR1 is SNHLY and CDR2 is FYNNEI. Trimming took 0 bases from V and 4 from J, leaving 12 bases between them.

The V gene is TRBV27, the J gene TRBJ2-7, with 9 positions matching TRBD2. V shed 6 bases and J 2 bases; nucleotides not matched to a gene: 5. Germline-derived CDR1 and CDR2 are MNHEY and SMNVEV (reference sequence). The CDR3 has 14 residues. CDR3 region: CASSLSGGPYEQYF. The CDR3 nucleotides read TGTGCCAGCAGCCTTAGCGGGGGTCCCTACGAGCAGTACTTC.

This sequence joins TRBV27 and TRBJ2-2; D gene ambiguous. This CDR3 is 12 amino acids long. From germline, CDR1 is MNHEY and CDR2 SMNVEV (reference sequence). V lost 5 bases to trimming and J lost 2 bases, with 3 bases between them. Here the CDR3 DNA reads TGTGCCAGCAGTCTCAACACCGGGGAGCTGTTTTTT. This encodes CASSLNTGELFF.

This sequence joins TRBV21-1 and TRBJ1-4. TRBV21-1 counts as a pseudogene. The CDR3 sequence is 14 residues long. The CDR3 reads CARPDPGLRKKLFF. CDR3 in DNA: TGTGCCAGACCGGACCCGGGACTTCGTAAAAAACTGTTTTTT.

The chain carries TRBV5-1 and TRBJ2-2, with D maybe TRBD1 (5 bases). This CDR3 is built from 12 residues. The germline CDR1 and CDR2 sequences are SGHRS and YFSETQ. V lost 6 bases and J 7 bases, leaving 10 bases between the germline ends. Here the CDR3 reads CASKEGVGELFF. The CDR3 DNA reads as TGCGCCAGCAAGGAAGGGGTCGGGGAGCTGTTTTTT.

The V and J genes are TRBV7-2 and TRBJ2-1, with D possibly TRBD2 on 5 matching bases. The CDR3 extends over 15 amino acids. Trimming took 0 bases from V and 3 from J, leaving 9 bases between them. The germline CDR1 and CDR2 sequences are SGHTA and FQGNSA. The chain's CDR3 is CASSLAGAFYNEQFF. The DNA for the CDR3 is TGTGCCAGCAGCTTAGCGGGAGCCTTCTACAATGAGCAGTTCTTC.

The rearrangement joins TRBV18 to TRBJ1-4; possible D gene TRBD1, 5 bases. The V and J ends lost 3 bases and 5 bases respectively, with 10 bases between them. There are 14 residues in the CDR3. Germline loops: CDR1 KGHSH, CDR2 LQKENI. DNA for the CDR3: TGTGCCAGCTCACCCGACAGACAGAATGAAAAACTGTTTTTT. This sequence encodes CASSPDRQNEKLFF.

The CDR3 here is CASSLYRLAAEQFF. In DNA form, the CDR3 reads TGTGCCAGCAGCTTATACCGACTAGCGGCTGAGCAGTTCTTC. The chain links TRBV7-2 to TRBJ2-1, with 9 bases identical to TRBD2. Trimming at V came to 2 bases and at J to 9 bases, leaving 5 bases not matched to a gene. CDR3 length equals 14 residues. The germline gives CDR1 SGHTA, CDR2 FQGNSA.

The chain combines TRBV7-8 with TRBJ2-7, with D perhaps TRBD2 (6 bases). V lost 5 bases and J 4 bases, leaving 15 bases between the germline ends. Germline V gene lookup returns CDR1 SGHVS and CDR2 FQNEAQ. The CDR3 spans 14 residues. Written as DNA, the CDR3 is TGTGCCAGCAGCCTTTACGGGAGTTATTACGAGCAGTACTTC. Residues: CASSLYGSYYEQYF. Full variable domain (rest looked up from reference TRBV7-8 and TRBJ2-7): GAGVSQSPRYKVAKRGQDVALRCDPISGHVSLFWYQQALGQGPEFLTYFQNEAQLDKSGLPSDRFFAERPEGSVSTLKIQRTQQEDSAVYLCASSLYGSYYEQYFGPGTRLTVT.

The chain recombines TRBV29-1 with TRBJ2-1; D is undetermined. There are 11 residues in the CDR3. The V gene lost 3 bases and the J gene lost 9 bases, with 9 bases spanning the gap. Looked up from germline, CDR1 is SQVTM and CDR2 is ANQGSEA. The CDR3 loop is CSVDKVGEQFF. The CDR3 DNA sequence: TGCAGCGTTGATAAAGTCGGTGAGCAGTTCTTC.

This clone came up once. The genes are TRBV11-2 and TRBJ1-1; D uncertain. The CDR3 contains 14 residues. V lost 1 base and J lost 4, with 10 bases in between. CDR1 and CDR2 (germline): SGHAT, FQNNGV. The CDR3 sequence: CASSLVSGPTEAFF. The DNA of the CDR3 is TGTGCCAGCAGCTTAGTATCAGGCCCCACTGAAGCTTTCTTT.

The V call is TRBV2, the J call TRBJ2-3; 7 nucleotides agree with TRBD1. The germline gives CDR1 SNHLY, CDR2 FYNNEI. CDR3 length: 14 amino acids. Unmatched junction bases numbered 3, after V lost 4 bases and J lost 2 bases. CDR3 sequence reads: CASSVQGPTDTQYF. The CDR3 DNA follows: TGTGCCAGCAGTGTACAGGGGCCCACAGATACGCAGTATTTT.

The genes are TRBV6-5 and TRBJ1-1; 8 bases map to TRBD1. Germline trimming cut 5 bases from V and 1 base from J; bases unmatched to any gene: 3. The CDR3 consists of 14 residues. Germline lookup yields CDR1 MNHEY and CDR2 SVGAGI. CDR3 nucleotides: TGTGCCAGCAGTGATGACAGGGGGAACACTGAAGCTTTCTTT. Residues: CASSDDRGNTEAFF.

The CDR3, as DNA: TGCGCCAGCAGCTTGGATCCAGCCTACAATGAGCAGTTCTTC. Translation: CASSLDPAYNEQFF. This chain links TRBV5-1 with TRBJ2-1; D not resolved. This CDR3 is built from 14 residues. Trimming cost V 0 bases and J 2 bases, with 6 bases left between them. Germline assignment: CDR1 SGHRS and CDR2 YFSETQ.

The chain links TRBV6-1 to TRBJ2-5, with 10 bases lining up with TRBD2. The germline V gene has CDR1 MNHNS and CDR2 SASEGT. CDR3 size: 16 residues. V was pared by 2 bases and J by 2 bases, with 5 bases of the junction left unmatched. CDR3 in amino acids: CASSERASGRQETQYF. CDR3 in DNA: TGTGCCAGCAGTGAACGAGCTAGCGGGAGACAAGAGACCCAGTACTTC.

The chain recombines TRBV2 with TRBJ1-2; D gene ambiguous. CDR1 and CDR2 (germline): SNHLY, FYNNEI. V lost 4 bases and J 5 bases, leaving 11 bases between the germline ends. There are 13 residues in the CDR3. Written as DNA, the CDR3 is TGTGCCAGCAGTGCGTACCGAGATTATGGCTACACCTTC. Translating gives CASSAYRDYGYTF.

This chain connects TRBV2 to TRBJ1-2; TRBD1 aligns across 10 bases. The CDR3 is made up of 14 amino acids. Germline CDR1 and CDR2: SNHLY and FYNNEI. After removal of 6 bases from V and 5 bases from J, the junction contained 6 bases not matched to a gene. The CDR3 region is CASRGTGEGYGYTF. Written as DNA, the CDR3 is TGTGCCAGCAGGGGGACAGGGGAAGGTTATGGCTACACCTTC.

J is TRBJ2-1 and V is TRBV7-2, with 11 bases that match TRBD2. Germline V gene lookup returns CDR1 SGHTA and CDR2 FQGNSA. The CDR3 runs to 15 residues. The V segment lost 1 base and the J segment 11 bases; nucleotides outside the gene matches: 7. CDR3 in amino acids: CASSLELLAGGKQFF. DNA for the CDR3: TGTGCCAGCAGCTTAGAGTTGCTAGCGGGAGGAAAGCAGTTCTTC.

The CDR3 region has the DNA TGTGCCAGCAGCTTCCCCGGACTAGCGGGGGGCACAGATACGCAGTATTTT. It encodes CASSFPGLAGGTDTQYF. The rearrangement uses TRBV7-2 and TRBJ2-3, with TRBD2 matching over 13 bases. The junction had 4 bases not matched to a gene; V was cut back by 3 bases and J by 1 base. In germline, CDR1 is SGHTA, CDR2 FQGNSA. The CDR3 spans 17 residues. Based on the CDR3 plus reference TRBV7-2 and TRBJ2-3, the full variable domain is GAGVSQSPSNKVTEKGKDVELRCDPISGHTALYWYRQSLGQGLEFLIYFQGNSAPDKSGLPSDRFSAERTGGSVSTLTIQRTQQEDSAVYLCASSFPGLAGGTDTQYFGPGTRLTVL.

The rearrangement uses TRBV6-4 and TRBJ2-3, with a possible D match to TRBD1 (6 bases). V lost 6 bases to trimming and J lost 3 bases, with 16 bases between them. Germline CDR1 is MRHNA and CDR2 is SNTAGT. The CDR3 contains 15 residues. CDR3 nucleotides: TGTGCCAGCAGCGAACAGGGTGGGTTTACAGATACGCAGTATTTT. Encoded protein: CASSEQGGFTDTQYF.

The chain joins TRBV29-1 to TRBJ1-4, with 9 bases matching TRBD1. There are 14 residues in the CDR3. After removal of 7 bases from V and 5 bases from J, the junction contained 8 bases not matched to a gene. Germline V CDR1 and CDR2: SQVTM, ANQGSEA. The CDR3 bases are TGCAGCGCGAGTAACAGGGGGCGAAATGAAAAACTGTTTTTT. Residues: CSASNRGRNEKLFF.

The chain has TRBV25-1 and TRBJ2-7; 9 bases align to TRBD1. CDR1 and CDR2 (germline): MGHDK, SYGVNS. V lost 5 bases, J lost 1 base, and 6 bases stayed unmatched. This CDR3 has 15 amino acids. The CDR3 DNA reads as TGTGCCAGCAGTCCGACGGACAGGGGTTCCTACGAGCAGTACTTC. Its protein is CASSPTDRGSYEQYF.